Below are 4 T cell receptor beta chains sequenced from a single sample in a study of identical twins. TCRdb re-called the 5' RACE reads through MiXCR, storing one row per CDR3 protein. The sample records 140,000 to 150,000 distinct CDR3 sequences, around 3.5% being singletons. The specimen sequenced was memory T cells sorted from blood. The receptor set was obtained from a man aged 18 to 30 in good health.

The chain links TRBV18 to TRBJ2-1; 10 bases fit TRBD1. Looked up from germline, CDR1 is KGHSH and CDR2 is LQKENI. The CDR3 length is 14 residues. V trimming: 6 bases; J trimming: 7 bases; junction bases outside the gene matches: 6. The CDR3 sequence is CASSDRGRDNEQFF. The CDR3 region has the DNA TGTGCCAGCTCTGACAGGGGGCGCGATAATGAGCAGTTCTTC.

This clonotype was found many times. The chain has TRBV7-8 and TRBJ2-3; 7 bases are a match to TRBD2. The CDR3 is 15 amino acids. The germline gives CDR1 SGHVS, CDR2 FQNEAQ. Trimming removed 1 base from V and 2 bases from J; junction bases left unmatched: 3. The CDR3 protein is CASSLERDYTDTQYF. The CDR3, as DNA: TGTGCCAGCAGCTTAGAACGGGACTACACAGATACGCAGTATTTT.

On this clonotype itself: A read error may be the cause here, since a much bigger clone is one base away. The gene calls are TRBV27 and TRBJ2-5; 8 nucleotides agree with TRBD1. Trimming at V came to 5 bases and at J to 7 bases, leaving 6 bases not matched to a gene. The germline V gene encodes CDR1 MNHEY and CDR2 SMNVEV (reference sequence). The CDR3 contains 13 residues. In nucleotides, the CDR3 is TGTGCCAGCAGTCCGACAGGGGCGGGGACCCAGTACTTC. It codes for CASSPTGAGTQYF.

This chain joins TRBV14 and TRBJ2-2, with D unclear. Germline V gene lookup returns CDR1 SGHDN and CDR2 FVKESK. The CDR3 consists of 15 residues. V was pared by 4 bases and J by 2 bases, with 11 bases between. DNA for the CDR3: TGTGCCAGCAGCCGACGGACGGTAAACACCGGGGAGCTGTTTTTT. As protein: CASSRRTVNTGELFF.